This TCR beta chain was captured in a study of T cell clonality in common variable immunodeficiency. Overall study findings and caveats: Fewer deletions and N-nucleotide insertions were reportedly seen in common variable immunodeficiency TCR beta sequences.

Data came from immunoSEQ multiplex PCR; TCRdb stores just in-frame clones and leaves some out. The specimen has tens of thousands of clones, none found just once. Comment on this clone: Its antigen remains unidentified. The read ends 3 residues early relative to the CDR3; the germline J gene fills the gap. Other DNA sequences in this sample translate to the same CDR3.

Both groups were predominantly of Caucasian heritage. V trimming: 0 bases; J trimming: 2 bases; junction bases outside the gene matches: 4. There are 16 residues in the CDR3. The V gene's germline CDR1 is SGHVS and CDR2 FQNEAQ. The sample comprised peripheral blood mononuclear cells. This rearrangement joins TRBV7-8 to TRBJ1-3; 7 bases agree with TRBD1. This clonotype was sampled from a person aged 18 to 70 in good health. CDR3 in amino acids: CASSLAGRGAGNTIYF. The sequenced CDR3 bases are TGTGCCAGCAGCTTAGCGGGCAGGGGGGCTGGAAACACC.